This T cell receptor (beta chain) was captured in a study of CD8+ T cells in alopecia areata. Extracted RNA was reverse transcribed, and the resulting cDNA served as sequencing template. Repertoires were generated with immunoSEQ multiplex PCR, while TCRdb's copy carries only in-frame clones and drops some. In the table there are about 76,000 clones, around 67% of which are singletons. This clone has only a few counts. Germline-derived CDR1 and CDR2 are SQVTM and ANQGSEA. The CDR3 has 14 residues. Trimming cost V 4 bases and J 3 bases; bases outside gene matches: 7. The treatment: oral pan-JAK inhibitor, 5-10 mg twice daily.

The TCR sequence derives from a human donor with alopecia areata. The starting material was CD8+ T cells sorted from blood, obtained at week 24, from a patient treated with tofacitinib. The chain employs TRBV29-1 and TRBJ2-7; TRBD1 matches at 9 bases. CDR3 loop: CSVVRETGGYEQYF. CDR3 bases: TGCAGCGTTGTACGAGAGACAGGGGGCTACGAGCAGTACTTC.